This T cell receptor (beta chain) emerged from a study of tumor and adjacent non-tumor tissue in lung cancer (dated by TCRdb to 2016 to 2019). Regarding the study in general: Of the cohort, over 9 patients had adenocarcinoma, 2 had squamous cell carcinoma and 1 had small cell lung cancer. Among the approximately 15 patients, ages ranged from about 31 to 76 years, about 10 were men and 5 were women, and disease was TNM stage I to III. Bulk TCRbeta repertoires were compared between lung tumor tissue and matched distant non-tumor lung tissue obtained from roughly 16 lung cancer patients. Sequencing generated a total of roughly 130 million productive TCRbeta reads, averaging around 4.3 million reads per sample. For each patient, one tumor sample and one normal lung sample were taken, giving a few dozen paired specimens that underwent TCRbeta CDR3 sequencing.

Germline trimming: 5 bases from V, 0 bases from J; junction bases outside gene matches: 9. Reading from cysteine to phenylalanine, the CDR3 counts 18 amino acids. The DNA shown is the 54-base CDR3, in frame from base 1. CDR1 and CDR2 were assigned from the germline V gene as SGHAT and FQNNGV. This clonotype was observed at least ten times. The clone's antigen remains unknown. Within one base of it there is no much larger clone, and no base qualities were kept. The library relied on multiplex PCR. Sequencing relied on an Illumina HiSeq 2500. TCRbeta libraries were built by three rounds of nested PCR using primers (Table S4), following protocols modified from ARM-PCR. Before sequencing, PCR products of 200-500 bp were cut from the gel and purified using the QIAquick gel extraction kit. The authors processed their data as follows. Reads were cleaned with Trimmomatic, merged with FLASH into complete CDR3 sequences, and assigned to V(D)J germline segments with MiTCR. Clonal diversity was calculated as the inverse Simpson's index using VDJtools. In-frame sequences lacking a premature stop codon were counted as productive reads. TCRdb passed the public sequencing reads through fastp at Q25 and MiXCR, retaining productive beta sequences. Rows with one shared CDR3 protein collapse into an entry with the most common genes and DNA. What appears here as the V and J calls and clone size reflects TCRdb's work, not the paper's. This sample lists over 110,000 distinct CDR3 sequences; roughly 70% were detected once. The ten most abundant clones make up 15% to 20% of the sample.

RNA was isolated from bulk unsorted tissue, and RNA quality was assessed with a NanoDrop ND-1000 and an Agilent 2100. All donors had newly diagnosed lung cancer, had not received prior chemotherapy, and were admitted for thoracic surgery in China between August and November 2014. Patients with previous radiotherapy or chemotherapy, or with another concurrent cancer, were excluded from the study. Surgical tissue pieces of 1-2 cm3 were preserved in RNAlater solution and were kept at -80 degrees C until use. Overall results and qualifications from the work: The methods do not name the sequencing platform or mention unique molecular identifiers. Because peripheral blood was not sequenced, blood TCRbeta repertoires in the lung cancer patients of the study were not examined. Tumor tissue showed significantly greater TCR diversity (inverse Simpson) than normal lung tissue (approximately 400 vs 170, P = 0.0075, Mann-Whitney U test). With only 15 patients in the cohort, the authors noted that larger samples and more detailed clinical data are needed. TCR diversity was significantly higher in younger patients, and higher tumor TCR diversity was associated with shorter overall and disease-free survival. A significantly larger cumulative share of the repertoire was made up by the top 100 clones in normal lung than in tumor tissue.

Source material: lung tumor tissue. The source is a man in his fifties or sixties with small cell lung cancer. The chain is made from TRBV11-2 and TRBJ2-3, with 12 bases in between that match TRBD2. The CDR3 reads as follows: CASSARLAGASSTDTQYF. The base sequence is TGTGCCAGCAGCGCTAGACTAGCGGGAGCGTCTAGCACAGATACGCAGTATTTT.